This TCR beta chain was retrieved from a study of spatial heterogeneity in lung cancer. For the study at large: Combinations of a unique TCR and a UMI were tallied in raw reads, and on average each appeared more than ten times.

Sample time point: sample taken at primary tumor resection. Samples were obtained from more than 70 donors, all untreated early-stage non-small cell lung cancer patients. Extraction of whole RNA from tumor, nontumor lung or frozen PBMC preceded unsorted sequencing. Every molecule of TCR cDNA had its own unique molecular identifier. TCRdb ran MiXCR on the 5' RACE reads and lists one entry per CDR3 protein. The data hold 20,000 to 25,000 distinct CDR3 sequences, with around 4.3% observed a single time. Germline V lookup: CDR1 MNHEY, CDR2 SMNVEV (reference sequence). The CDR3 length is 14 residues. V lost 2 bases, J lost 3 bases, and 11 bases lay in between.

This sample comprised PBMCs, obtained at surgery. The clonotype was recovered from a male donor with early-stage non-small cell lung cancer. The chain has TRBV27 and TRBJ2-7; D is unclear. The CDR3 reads CASSLAVVGYEQYF. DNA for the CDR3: TGTGCCAGCAGTTTAGCGGTGGTGGGCTACGAGCAGTACTTC.